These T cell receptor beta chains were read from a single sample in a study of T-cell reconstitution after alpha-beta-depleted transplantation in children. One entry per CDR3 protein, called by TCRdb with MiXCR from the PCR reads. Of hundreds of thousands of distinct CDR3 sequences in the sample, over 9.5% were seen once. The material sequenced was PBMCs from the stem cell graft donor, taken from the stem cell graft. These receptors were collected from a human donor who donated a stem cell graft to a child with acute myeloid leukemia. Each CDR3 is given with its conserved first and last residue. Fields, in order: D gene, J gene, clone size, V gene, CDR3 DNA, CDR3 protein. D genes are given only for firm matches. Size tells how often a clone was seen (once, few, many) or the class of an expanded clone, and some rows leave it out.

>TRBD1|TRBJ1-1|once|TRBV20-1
TGCAATGCTATACGACCGGGACAGCTAACCACTGAAGCTTTCTTT
CNAIRPGQLTTEAFF
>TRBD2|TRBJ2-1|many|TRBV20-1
TGCAGTGCTAGAATTCTAGCGGGATCCTACAATGAGCAGTTCTTC
CSARILAGSYNEQFF
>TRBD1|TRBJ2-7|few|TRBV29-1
TGCAGCGTTGAATGGGACAGGTCCTACGAGCAGTACTTC
CSVEWDRSYEQYF
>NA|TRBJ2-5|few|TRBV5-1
TGCGCCAGCAGCTTCACTAATCAAGAGACCCAGTACTTC
CASSFTNQETQYF
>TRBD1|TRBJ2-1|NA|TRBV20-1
TGCAGTGCCCCAGGGGGCGCATACAATGAGCAGTTCTTC
CSAPGGAYNEQFF
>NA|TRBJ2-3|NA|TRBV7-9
TGTGCCAGCAGCCCCATGGGTCGGGGCACAGATACGCAGTATTTT
CASSPMGRGTDTQYF
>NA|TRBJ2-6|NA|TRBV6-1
TGTGCCTTCAGCACAGGTAGCCTCTCTGGGGCCAACGTCCTGACTTTC
CAFSTGSLSGANVLTF
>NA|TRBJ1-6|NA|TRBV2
TGTGCCAGCAGTGGAGAGACTTATTCACCCCTCCACTTT
CASSGETYSPLHF
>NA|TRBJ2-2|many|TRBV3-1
TGTGCCAGCAGCAAAGGGGCCGGGGAGCTGTTTTTT
CASSKGAGELFF
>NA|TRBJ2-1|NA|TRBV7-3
TGTGCCAGCAGCTTAACGCCCGCAGGGGATTACAATGAGCAGTTCTTC
CASSLTPAGDYNEQFF
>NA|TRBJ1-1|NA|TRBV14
TGTGCCAGCACCCCGAGTCCGGACACTGAAGCTTTCTTT
CASTPSPDTEAFF
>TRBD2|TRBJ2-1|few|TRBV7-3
TGTGCCAGCAGCTTCCAGGCGGCGGGAGGGCCGGGTGAGCAGTTCTTC
CASSFQAAGGPGEQFF
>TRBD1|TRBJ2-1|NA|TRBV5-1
TGCGCCAGCAGCCCACGAAGGTGGCGGGACAGGGAGTCTGGTGAGCAGTTCTTC
CASSPRRWRDRESGEQFF
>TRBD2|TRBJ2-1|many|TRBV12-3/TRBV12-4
TGTGCCAGCAGTTTCTCCGCGGGACTAGCGGGGACCAATGAGCAGTTCTTC
CASSFSAGLAGTNEQFF
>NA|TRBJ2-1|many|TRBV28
TGTGCCAGCAGGCCCAATTACAATGAGCAGTTCTTC
CASRPNYNEQFF
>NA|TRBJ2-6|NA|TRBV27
TGTGCCAGCAGTACGGGGACTTTCTCTGGGGCCAACGTCCTGACTTTC
CASSTGTFSGANVLTF
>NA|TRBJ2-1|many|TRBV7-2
TGTGCCAGCAGCTACGGAAGCATCAATGAGCAGTTCTTC
CASSYGSINEQFF
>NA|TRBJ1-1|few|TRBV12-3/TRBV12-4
TGTGCCAGCAGTTTAAAAGGTGAGGGTTCCACTGAAGCTTTCTTT
CASSLKGEGSTEAFF
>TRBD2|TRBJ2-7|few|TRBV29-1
TGCAGCGTTGAAAGGTTCTCGACTAGCGGGAGAACGTACGAGCAGTACTTC
CSVERFSTSGRTYEQYF
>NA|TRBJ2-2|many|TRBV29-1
TGCAGCGCCTTTAGAGGGGAGCTGTTTTTT
CSAFRGELFF
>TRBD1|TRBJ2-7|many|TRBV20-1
TGCAGTGCTAGACATGGGACAGGGGGTCACGAGCAGTACTTC
CSARHGTGGHEQYF
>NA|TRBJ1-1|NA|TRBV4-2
TGTGCCAGCAGCCATAAACAGGGAGATGGAACTGAAGCTTTCTTT
CASSHKQGDGTEAFF
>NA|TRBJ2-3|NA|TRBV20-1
TGCAGTGCAAGTGATAGGGGGGCCAGGGGCACAGATACGCAGTATTTT
CSASDRGARGTDTQYF
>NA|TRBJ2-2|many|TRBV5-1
TGCGCCAGCAGCTTCTCCAGGGGAACCGGGGAGCTGTTTTTT
CASSFSRGTGELFF
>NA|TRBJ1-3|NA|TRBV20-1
TGCAGTGCACGCAGAGGGTCTGGAAACACCATATATTTT
CSARRGSGNTIYF
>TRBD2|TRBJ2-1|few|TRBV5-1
TGCGCCAGCAGCTCACTAGCGGGTGAAGGAGCCAATGAGCAGTTCTTC
CASSSLAGEGANEQFF